Here is one T cell receptor beta chain with its context. Original analysis: Amplification of reference gene primers was used by the study to estimate nucleated cell counts. Generated by immunoSEQ multiplex PCR, the TCRdb table keeps only in-frame clones and is missing some. Clone size and the V and J calls come from that table; the DNA yielded D and trimming. The table shows 120,000 or so clones, with roughly 74% occurring only once. The data are from a study of blood T cell repertoires in COVID-19. Study context: T cells, B-cell-depleted T cells, or PBMCs provided the cDNA or gDNA that served as material.

The CDR3 has 14 amino acids. V dropped 2 bases and J dropped 4; count of bases not matched to a gene: 4. Looked up from germline, CDR1 is SQVTM and CDR2 is ANQGSEA. The source is a man aged 55 to 70 with acute or convalescent COVID-19. What was sequenced was peripheral blood. This rearrangement joins TRBV29-1 to TRBJ2-3; 9 positions match TRBD2. The CDR3 is CSVESSGKADTQYF. The CDR3 coding sequence is TGCAGCGTTGAATCTAGCGGGAAAGCAGATACGCAGTATTTT.